A single sample gave rise to the 23 T cell receptor beta chains below, sequenced in a study of T cells in Graves' hyperthyroidism and ophthalmopathy (dated 2019 in TCRdb). The library relied on multiplex PCR. Sequenced on an Illumina HiSeq 2000. The TCR beta CDR3 regions were amplified from RNA transcripts. The TCR CDR3 was subjected to a first round of RT-PCR using the HTBI primer set and the Qiagen OneStep RT-PCR kit. Through fastp at Q25 and MiXCR, TCRdb rebuilt clones from the public reads, retaining in-frame beta chains. Each entry is one CDR3 protein sequence, shown with its most common DNA and genes. A total of 400,000 to 500,000 distinct CDR3 sequences appear in this sample, roughly 14% of them only once. Of the sample, approximately 13% falls within the top ten clones. Source material: blood. These TCRs come from a man between 18 and 29 years old with Graves' ophthalmopathy.

This chain uses TRBV6-4 with TRBJ2-2; 9 nucleotides match TRBD1. The junction had 3 bases not matched to a gene; V was cut back by 7 bases and J by 3 bases. The germline V gene encodes CDR1 MRHNA and CDR2 SNTAGT. The CDR3 loop spans 14 amino acids. CDR3 coding DNA: TGTGCCAGCAAACAGGGGGCGTACACCGGGGAGCTGTTTTTT. Amino acids: CASKQGAYTGELFF.

The chain has TRBV30 and TRBJ2-5, with D perhaps TRBD1 (6 bases). V lost 1 base and J lost 14, with 17 bases in between. This CDR3 is 12 amino acids long. Germline values: CDR1 GTSNPN, CDR2 SVGIG (reference sequence). CDR3 protein: CAWSGTLGGRYF. The CDR3 DNA is TGTGCCTGGAGTGGGACGCTAGGGGGACGTTACTTC.

Many counts were recorded for this clonotype. V gene TRBV7-2 combines with J gene TRBJ1-1; D is uncertain. The CDR3 totals 13 residues. Trimming left V 5 bases short and J 2 bases short, with 9 bases between. Germline assignment: CDR1 SGHTA and CDR2 FQGNSA. The CDR3 DNA follows: TGTGCCAGCAGCCCATGGCAAAACACTGAAGCTTTCTTT. Residues: CASSPWQNTEAFF.

The chain combines TRBV2 with TRBJ2-5; 7 bases map to TRBD1. The CDR3 covers 15 residues. Germline V CDR1 and CDR2: SNHLY, FYNNEI. Trimming took 6 bases from V and 5 from J; bases not matched to a gene: 12. CDR3 loop: CASSADRVTSETQYF. CDR3 DNA: TGTGCCAGCAGCGCCGACAGGGTTACTTCTGAGACCCAGTACTTC. The entire variable domain, with the rest obtained from reference TRBV2 and TRBJ2-5, is as follows: EPEVTQTPSHQVTQMGQEVILRCVPISNHLYFYWYRQILGQKVEFLVSFYNNEISEKSEIFDDQFSVERPDGSNFTLKIRSTKLEDSAMYFCASSADRVTSETQYFGPGTRLLVL.

The table lists this clonotype with many counts. V usage is TRBV7-9 and J usage is TRBJ2-7; TRBD1 might be the D (6 bases). Germline CDR1 is SEHNR and CDR2 is FQNEAQ (reference sequence). Trimming cost V 5 bases and J 2 bases, with 19 bases left between them. The CDR3 length is 16 residues. The CDR3 bases are TGTGCCAGCAGCAAGAAGGGTCAACAGGGAGCCTACGAGCAGTACTTC. Its protein is CASSKKGQQGAYEQYF.

This clonotype occurred a few times. It may be a read error: a sequence one base away is much more abundant. This chain links TRBV3-1 with TRBJ2-7; D may correspond to TRBD1 or TRBD2 (5 bases each). The CDR3 is made up of 15 amino acids. The germline CDR1 and CDR2 sequences are LGHDT and YNNKEL (reference sequence). The CDR3 DNA reads TGTGCCAGCAGCCAAGGTCCCGGGGCCCTCTACGGGCAGTACTTC. Residues: CASSQGPGALYGQYF.

Ten or more counts support this clonotype. J is TRBJ1-3 and V is TRBV6-6; the D is unclear. This CDR3 comprises 15 residues. CDR1 and CDR2 from the germline V gene are MNHNY and SVGAGI (reference sequence). V lost 2 bases to trimming and J lost 8 bases, with 16 bases between them. The DNA for the CDR3 is TGTGCCAGCAGTTACCCGACGGATTACGGGGACACCATATATTTT. As protein: CASSYPTDYGDTIYF.

This clonotype was seen many times. The rearrangement uses TRBV7-9 and TRBJ1-2; 9 bases map to TRBD1. Germline V CDR1 and CDR2: SEHNR, FQNEAQ (reference sequence). There are 14 residues in the CDR3. V lost 5 bases and J lost 5; bases outside the gene matches: 6. The CDR3 DNA follows: TGTGCCAGCAGCAGAATGGGACAGGGTTATGGCTACACCTTC. Protein: CASSRMGQGYGYTF.

This clonotype was seen a handful of times. The CDR3 sequence: CASSYRQEVNTEAFF. CDR3 nucleotide sequence: TGTGCCAGCAGCTACCGACAGGAGGTTAACACTGAAGCTTTCTTT. This chain connects TRBV5-8 to TRBJ1-1; D may be TRBD1 (6 bases). Germline V gene lookup returns CDR1 SGHTS and CDR2 YDEGEE. The CDR3 contains 15 residues. V was pared by 3 bases and J by 2 bases, with 14 bases between.

The chain has TRBV6-1 and TRBJ1-1; no firm D call. The CDR3 spans 13 residues. The germline V and J ends were trimmed by 4 bases and 1 base, with 7 bases remaining between them. CDR1 and CDR2 from the germline V gene are MNHNS and SASEGT. DNA of the CDR3: TGTGCCAGCAGTGGGGGAGCGAACACTGAAGCTTTCTTT. This sequence encodes CASSGGANTEAFF.

Ten or more counts support this clonotype. The chain is built from TRBV12-3 or TRBV12-4 and TRBJ2-3; TRBD1 agrees at 7 bases. V was clipped by 5 bases and J by 3 bases; unmatched bases: 8. The CDR3 extends over 15 amino acids. The CDR3 sequence is CASSEHRGGTDTQYF. CDR3 DNA sequence: TGTGCCAGCAGTGAACACAGGGGCGGGACAGATACGCAGTATTTT.

This clonotype was found many times. The rearrangement uses TRBV20-1 and TRBJ2-7; tentative D call: TRBD1 (5 bases). V shed 0 bases and J shed 3 bases, with 12 bases lying between them. Germline CDR1 reads DFQATT; CDR2 reads SNEGSKA (reference sequence). This CDR3 spans 14 amino acids. In DNA form, the CDR3 reads TGCAGTGCTAGAGATCACCGACAGTTCTACGAGCAGTACTTC. This codes for CSARDHRQFYEQYF.

There are a few counts of this clonotype. The germline gene is not matched at one end of the junction; a read error may be the cause. The chain is built from TRBV2 and TRBJ2-7, with TRBD2 matching over 9 bases. CDR1 is SNHLY and CDR2 is FYNNEI in the germline V gene. CDR3 length equals 15 residues. DNA for the CDR3: TGTGCCAGCAGTGAGGGACTAGCAGAAATCTACGAGCAGTGCTTC. Protein: CASSEGLAEIYEQCF.

This clonotype was seen only a few times. This rearrangement joins TRBV14 to TRBJ2-3; weak D call: TRBD2 (5 bases). Per germline, CDR1 SGHDN and CDR2 FVKESK. The CDR3 contains 15 residues. Trimming removed 1 base from V and 4 bases from J, with 12 bases in between. CDR3 region: CASSQVRGRPDTQYF. The CDR3 DNA reads as TGTGCCAGCAGCCAAGTTCGTGGGAGACCAGATACGCAGTATTTT.

This clonotype came up many times. This chain connects TRBV10-3 to TRBJ1-2; D is undetermined. Germline CDR1 ENHRY, CDR2 SYGVKD. Trimming took 1 base from V and 6 from J, leaving 9 bases between them. This CDR3 has 13 residues. The CDR3 protein is CAISELRVDGYTF. In nucleotides, the CDR3 is TGTGCCATCAGTGAGTTGCGCGTTGATGGCTACACCTTC.

This clonotype has ten or more counts. The chain has TRBV15 and TRBJ2-2; 8 positions match TRBD2. The trim removed 8 bases at V and 7 bases at J, leaving 12 bases unmatched. The germline V gene encodes CDR1 LNHNV and CDR2 YYDKDF (reference sequence). CDR3 size: 15 residues. CDR3 amino acids: CATGWVAGGVGELFF. The CDR3 nucleotides are TGTGCCACCGGCTGGGTCGCGGGAGGCGTCGGGGAGCTGTTTTTT.

The chain recombines TRBV9 with TRBJ2-7; 9 nucleotides line up with TRBD2. After removal of 1 base from V and 3 bases from J, the junction contained 5 bases not matched to a gene. Germline loops: CDR1 SGDLS, CDR2 YYNGEE. There are 15 residues in the CDR3. CDR3 loop: CASSVLPAGGYEQYF. CDR3 sequence (DNA): TGTGCCAGCAGCGTACTCCCAGCGGGGGGCTACGAGCAGTACTTC.

This clonotype showed up many times. This chain uses TRBV7-8 with TRBJ1-1; D remains unclear. Germline V gives CDR1 SGHVS, CDR2 FQNEAQ. Trimming removed 1 base from V and 2 bases from J, with 14 bases in between. The length of the CDR3 is 16 residues. The CDR3 nucleotides read TGTGCCAGCAGCTTAGTTGGGTTCGGGGTTAACACTGAAGCTTTCTTT. Protein sequence: CASSLVGFGVNTEAFF.

This clonotype was recorded many times. The chain couples TRBV30 to TRBJ2-5; unclear D gene. The V end lost 4 bases, the J end lost 2 bases, and 11 bases lay between the germline ends. Germline CDR1 is GTSNPN and CDR2 is SVGIG (reference sequence). This CDR3 is 13 amino acids long. The DNA of the CDR3 is TGTGCCTGGAATCCTCCTGGACAAGAGACCCAGTACTTC. Its protein product is CAWNPPGQETQYF.

This clonotype was seen ten or more times. The rearrangement joins TRBV12-3 or TRBV12-4 to TRBJ1-5; TRBD1 matches 7 bases. V was pared by 2 bases and J by 0 bases, with 16 bases of the junction left unmatched. This CDR3 comprises 20 residues. CDR3 DNA sequence: TGTGCCAGCAGTTTATCAACCGGGACAGTGGGCGATTATAGCAATCAGCCCCAGCATTTT. It translates to CASSLSTGTVGDYSNQPQHF.

The gene calls are TRBV19 and TRBJ2-1; 11 nucleotides line up with TRBD1. This CDR3 is 15 amino acids long. V shed 7 bases and J 4 bases; nucleotides not matched to a gene: 6. CDR1 LNHDA and CDR2 SQIVND come from the germline V gene (reference sequence). The CDR3: CASTLGQGAYNEQFF. CDR3 DNA: TGTGCCAGTACCCTCGGACAGGGGGCTTACAATGAGCAGTTCTTC.

This clonotype was observed a few times. J is TRBJ2-2 and V is TRBV11-3; tentatively, D is TRBD1 (6 bases). The CDR3 loop spans 15 amino acids. Trimming removed 5 bases from V and 5 bases from J, with 15 bases in between. Germline-derived CDR1 and CDR2 are SGHNT and YENEEA. CDR3 bases: TGTGCCAGCAGCCAGCAGGACAGTGGAACCGGGGAGCTGTTTTTT. Its translation: CASSQQDSGTGELFF. Full variable domain (outside the CDR3, taken from reference TRBV11-3 and TRBJ2-2): EAGVVQSPRYKIIEKKQPVAFWCNPISGHNTLYWYLQNLGQGPELLIRYENEEAVDDSQLPKDRFSAERLKGVDSTLKIQPAELGDSAVYLCASSQQDSGTGELFFGEGSRLTVL.

This clonotype was detected once. The V call is TRBV7-2, the J call TRBJ2-3, with a weak D call TRBD1 (5 bases). This CDR3 is 15 amino acids long. CDR1 is SGHTA, CDR2 FQGNSA, per germline. V was cut by 4 bases and J by 4 bases, with 15 bases left in between. The CDR3 loop is CASSSGLGRADTQYF. In DNA form, the CDR3 reads TGTGCCAGCAGCTCAGGGTTAGGTAGGGCAGATACGCAGTATTTT.